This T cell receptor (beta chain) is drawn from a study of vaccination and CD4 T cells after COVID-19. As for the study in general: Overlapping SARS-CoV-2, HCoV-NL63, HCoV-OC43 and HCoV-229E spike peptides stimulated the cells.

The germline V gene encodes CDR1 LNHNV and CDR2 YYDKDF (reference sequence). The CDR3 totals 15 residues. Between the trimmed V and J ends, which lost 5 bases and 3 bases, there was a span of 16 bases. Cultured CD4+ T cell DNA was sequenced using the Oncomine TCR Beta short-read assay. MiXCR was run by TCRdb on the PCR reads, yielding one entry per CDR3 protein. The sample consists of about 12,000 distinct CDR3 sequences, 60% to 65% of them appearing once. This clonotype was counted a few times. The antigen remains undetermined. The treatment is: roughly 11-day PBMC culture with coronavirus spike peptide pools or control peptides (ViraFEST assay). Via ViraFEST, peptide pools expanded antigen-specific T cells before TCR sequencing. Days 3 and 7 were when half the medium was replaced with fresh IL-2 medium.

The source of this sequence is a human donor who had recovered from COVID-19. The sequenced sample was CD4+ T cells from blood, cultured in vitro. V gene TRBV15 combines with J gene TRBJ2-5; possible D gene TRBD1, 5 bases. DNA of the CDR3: TGTGCCACCAGCGGAACCGACAGAGCAGAAGAGACCCAGTACTTC. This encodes CATSGTDRAEETQYF. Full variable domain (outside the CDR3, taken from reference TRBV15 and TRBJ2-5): DAMVIQNPRYQVTQFGKPVTLSCSQTLNHNVMYWYQQKSSQAPKLLFHYYDKDFNNEADTPDNFQSRRPNTSFCFLDIRSPGLGDTAMYLCATSGTDRAEETQYFGPGTRLLVL.